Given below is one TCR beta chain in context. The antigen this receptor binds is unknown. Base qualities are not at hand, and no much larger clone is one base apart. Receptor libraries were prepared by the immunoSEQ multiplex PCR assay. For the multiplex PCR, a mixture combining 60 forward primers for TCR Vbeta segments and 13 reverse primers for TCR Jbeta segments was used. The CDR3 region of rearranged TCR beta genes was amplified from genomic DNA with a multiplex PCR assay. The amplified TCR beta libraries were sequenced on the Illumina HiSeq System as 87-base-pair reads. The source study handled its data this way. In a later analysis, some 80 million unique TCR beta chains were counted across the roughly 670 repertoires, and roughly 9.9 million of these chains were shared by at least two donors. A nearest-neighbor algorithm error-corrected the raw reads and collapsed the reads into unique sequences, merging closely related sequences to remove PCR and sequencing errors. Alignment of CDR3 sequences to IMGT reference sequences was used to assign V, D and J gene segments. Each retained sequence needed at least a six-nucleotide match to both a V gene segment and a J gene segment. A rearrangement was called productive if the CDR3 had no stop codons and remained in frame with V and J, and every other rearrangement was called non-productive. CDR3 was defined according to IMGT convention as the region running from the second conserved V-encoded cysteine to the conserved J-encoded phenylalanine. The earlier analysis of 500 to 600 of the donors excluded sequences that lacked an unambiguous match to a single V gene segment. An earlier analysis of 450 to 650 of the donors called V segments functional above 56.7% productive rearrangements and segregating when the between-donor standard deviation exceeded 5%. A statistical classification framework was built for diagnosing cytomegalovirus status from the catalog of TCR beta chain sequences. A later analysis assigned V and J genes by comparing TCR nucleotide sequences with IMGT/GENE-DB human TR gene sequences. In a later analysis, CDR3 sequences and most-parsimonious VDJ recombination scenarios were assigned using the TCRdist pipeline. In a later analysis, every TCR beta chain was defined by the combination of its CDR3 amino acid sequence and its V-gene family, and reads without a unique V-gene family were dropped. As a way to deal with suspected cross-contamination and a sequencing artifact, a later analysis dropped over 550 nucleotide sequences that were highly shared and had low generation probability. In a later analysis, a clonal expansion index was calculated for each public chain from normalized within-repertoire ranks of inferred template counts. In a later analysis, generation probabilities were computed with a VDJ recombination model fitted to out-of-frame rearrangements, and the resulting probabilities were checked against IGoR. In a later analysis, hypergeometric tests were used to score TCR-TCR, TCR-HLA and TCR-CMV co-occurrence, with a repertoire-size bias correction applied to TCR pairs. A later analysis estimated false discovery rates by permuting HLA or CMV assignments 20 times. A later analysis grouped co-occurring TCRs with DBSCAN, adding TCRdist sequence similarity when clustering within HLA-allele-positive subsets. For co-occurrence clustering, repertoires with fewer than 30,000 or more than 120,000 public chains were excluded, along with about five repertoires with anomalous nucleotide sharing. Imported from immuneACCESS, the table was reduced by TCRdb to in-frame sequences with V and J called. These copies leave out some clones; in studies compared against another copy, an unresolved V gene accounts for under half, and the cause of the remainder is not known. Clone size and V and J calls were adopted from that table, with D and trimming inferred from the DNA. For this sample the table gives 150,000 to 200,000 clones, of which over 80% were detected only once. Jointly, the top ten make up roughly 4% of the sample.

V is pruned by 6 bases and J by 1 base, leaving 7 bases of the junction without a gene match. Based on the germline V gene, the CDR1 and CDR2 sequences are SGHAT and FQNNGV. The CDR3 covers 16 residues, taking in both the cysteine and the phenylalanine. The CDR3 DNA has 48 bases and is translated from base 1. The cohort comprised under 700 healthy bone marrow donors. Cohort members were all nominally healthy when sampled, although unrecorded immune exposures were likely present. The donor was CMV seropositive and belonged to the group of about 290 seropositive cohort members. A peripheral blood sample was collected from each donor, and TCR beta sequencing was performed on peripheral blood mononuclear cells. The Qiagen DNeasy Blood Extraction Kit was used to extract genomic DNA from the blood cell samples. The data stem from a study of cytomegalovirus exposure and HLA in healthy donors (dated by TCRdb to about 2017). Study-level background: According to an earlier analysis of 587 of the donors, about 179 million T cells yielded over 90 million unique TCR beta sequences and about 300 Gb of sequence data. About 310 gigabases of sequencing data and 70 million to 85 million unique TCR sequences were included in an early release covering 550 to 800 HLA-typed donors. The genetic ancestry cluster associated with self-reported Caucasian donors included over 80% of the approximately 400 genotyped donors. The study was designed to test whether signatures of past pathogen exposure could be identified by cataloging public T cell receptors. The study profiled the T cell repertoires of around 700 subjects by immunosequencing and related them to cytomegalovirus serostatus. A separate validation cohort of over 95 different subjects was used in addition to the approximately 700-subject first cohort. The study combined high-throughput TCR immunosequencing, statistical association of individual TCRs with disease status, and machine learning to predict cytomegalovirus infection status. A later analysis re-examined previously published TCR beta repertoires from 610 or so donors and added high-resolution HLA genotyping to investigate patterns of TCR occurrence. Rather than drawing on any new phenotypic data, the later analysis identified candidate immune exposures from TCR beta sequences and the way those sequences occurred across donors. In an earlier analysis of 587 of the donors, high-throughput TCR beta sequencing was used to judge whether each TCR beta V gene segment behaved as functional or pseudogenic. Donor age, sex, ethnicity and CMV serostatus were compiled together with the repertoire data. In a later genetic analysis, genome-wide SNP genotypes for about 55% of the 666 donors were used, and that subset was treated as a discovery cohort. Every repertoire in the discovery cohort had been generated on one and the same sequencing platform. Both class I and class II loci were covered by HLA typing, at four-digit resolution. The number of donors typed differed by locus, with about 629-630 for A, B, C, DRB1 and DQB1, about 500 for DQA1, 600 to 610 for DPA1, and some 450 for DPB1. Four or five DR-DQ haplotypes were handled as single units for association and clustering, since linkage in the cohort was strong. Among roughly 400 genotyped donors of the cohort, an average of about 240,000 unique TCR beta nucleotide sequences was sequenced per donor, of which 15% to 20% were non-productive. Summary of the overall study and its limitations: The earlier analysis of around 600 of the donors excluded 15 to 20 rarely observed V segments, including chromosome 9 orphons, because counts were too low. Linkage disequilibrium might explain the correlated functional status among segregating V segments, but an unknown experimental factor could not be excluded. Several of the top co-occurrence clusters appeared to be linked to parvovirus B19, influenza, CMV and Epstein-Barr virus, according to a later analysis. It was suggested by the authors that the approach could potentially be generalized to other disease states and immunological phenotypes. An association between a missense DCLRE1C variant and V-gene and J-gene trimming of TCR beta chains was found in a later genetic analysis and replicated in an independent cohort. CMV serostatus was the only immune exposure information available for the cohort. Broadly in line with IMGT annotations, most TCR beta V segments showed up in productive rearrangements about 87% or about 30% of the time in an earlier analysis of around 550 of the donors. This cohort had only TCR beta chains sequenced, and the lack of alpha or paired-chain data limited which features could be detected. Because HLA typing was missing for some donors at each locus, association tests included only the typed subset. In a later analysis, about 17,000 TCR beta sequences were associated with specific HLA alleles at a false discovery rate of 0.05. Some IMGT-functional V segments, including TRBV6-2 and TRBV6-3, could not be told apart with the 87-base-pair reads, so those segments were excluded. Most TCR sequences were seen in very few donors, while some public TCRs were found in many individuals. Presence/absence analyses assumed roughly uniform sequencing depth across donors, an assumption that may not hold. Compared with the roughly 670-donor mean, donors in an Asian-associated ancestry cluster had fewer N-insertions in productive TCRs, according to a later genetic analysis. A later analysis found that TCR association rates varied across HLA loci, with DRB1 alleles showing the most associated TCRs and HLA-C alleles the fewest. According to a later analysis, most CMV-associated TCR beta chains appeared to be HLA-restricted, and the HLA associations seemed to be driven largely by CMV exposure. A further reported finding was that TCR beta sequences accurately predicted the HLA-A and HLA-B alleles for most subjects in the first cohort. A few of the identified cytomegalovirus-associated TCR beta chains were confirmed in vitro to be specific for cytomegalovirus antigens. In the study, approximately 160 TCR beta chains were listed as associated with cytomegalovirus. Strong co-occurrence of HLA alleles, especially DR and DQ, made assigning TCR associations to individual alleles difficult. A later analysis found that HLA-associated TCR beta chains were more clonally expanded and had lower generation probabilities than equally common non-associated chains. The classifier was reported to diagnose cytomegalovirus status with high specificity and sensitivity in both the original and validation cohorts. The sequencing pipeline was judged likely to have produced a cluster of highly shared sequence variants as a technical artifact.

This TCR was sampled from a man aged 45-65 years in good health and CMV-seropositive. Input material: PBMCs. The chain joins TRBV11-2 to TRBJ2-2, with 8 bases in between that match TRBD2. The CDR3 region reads CASSPGGLGNTGELFF. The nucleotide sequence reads TGTGCCAGCAGTCCGGGGGGGCTAGGGAACACCGGGGAGCTGTTTTTT. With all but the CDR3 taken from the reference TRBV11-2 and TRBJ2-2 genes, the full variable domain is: EAGVAQSPRYKIIEKRQSVAFWCNPISGHATLYWYQQILGQGPKLLIQFQNNGVVDDSQLPKDRFSAERLKGVDSTLKIQPAKLEDSAVYLCASSPGGLGNTGELFFGEGSRLTVL.